The 32 T cell receptor beta chains in this list originate from one sample, sequenced in a study of CD8 T cells in Susac syndrome. Reverse transcription of about 0.5 to 1 ug RNA was carried out with random hexamers. MiXCR, run by TCRdb on the immunoSEQ multiplex PCR reads, gives a single entry per CDR3 protein. This table holds about 200,000 distinct CDR3 sequences, more than 85% found once. The sequencing sample was made of CD8+ T cells from PBMCs. These receptors originate from a human donor with multiple sclerosis.

The chain carries TRBV6-6 and TRBJ2-7; TRBD2 matches at 8 bases. With V trimmed by 4 bases and J by 0 bases, 8 bases remained unmatched. This CDR3 is built from 16 residues. Germline loops: CDR1 MNHNY, CDR2 SVGAGI (reference sequence). The CDR3 DNA reads as TGTGCCAGCAGTTCCTTAGCGGGGACAAGCTCCTACGAGCAGTACTTC. It encodes CASSSLAGTSSYEQYF.

The chain recombines TRBV11-2 with TRBJ2-5, with 7 bases identical to TRBD1. Unmatched junction bases numbered 9, after V lost 4 bases and J lost 4 bases. The length of the CDR3 is 15 residues. The germline V gene encodes CDR1 SGHAT and CDR2 FQNNGV. CDR3 loop: CASSYPDRAGETQYF. DNA for the CDR3: TGTGCCAGCAGCTATCCCGACAGGGCGGGAGAGACCCAGTACTTC.

This clonotype is a singleton in its sample. CDR3 in amino acids: CASSLEPVANSGNTIYF. CDR3 coding DNA: TGCGCCAGCAGCTTGGAGCCCGTGGCTAATTCTGGAAACACCATATATTTT. The gene calls are TRBV5-1 and TRBJ1-3, with D hard to call. V gave up 0 bases and J gave up 1 base, with 14 bases separating them. The CDR3 length is 17 residues. Germline V lookup: CDR1 SGHRS, CDR2 YFSETQ. Supplemented by reference TRBV5-1 and TRBJ1-3, the full variable domain reads KAGVTQTPRYLIKTRGQQVTLSCSPISGHRSVSWYQQTPGQGLQFLFEYFSETQRNKGNFPGRFSGRQFSNSRSEMNVSTLELGDSALYLCASSLEPVANSGNTIYFGEGSWLTVV.

The chain couples TRBV6-4 to TRBJ2-3, with D tentatively TRBD2 (5 bases). With 0 bases removed from V and 0 bases from J, the gap between germline ends came to 7 bases. The CDR3 covers 15 residues. Germline assignment: CDR1 MRHNA and CDR2 SNTAGT. The CDR3 protein is CASSDSPGSTDTQYF. In nucleotides, the CDR3 is TGTGCCAGCAGTGACTCTCCGGGAAGCACAGATACGCAGTATTTT.

The V and J genes are TRBV5-6 and TRBJ2-5; 10 bases fit TRBD1. Germline V gene data show CDR1 as SGHDT and CDR2 as YYEEEE. CDR3 length: 15 amino acids. The J segment lost 3 bases and the V segment lost 2 bases, leaving 4 bases of the junction unmatched. The CDR3 loop is CASSFTGTGEETQYF. CDR3 DNA sequence: TGTGCCAGCAGCTTTACCGGGACAGGGGAAGAGACCCAGTACTTC.

This clonotype was seen a handful of times. V is TRBV6-5 and J is TRBJ2-5, with D hard to call. Trimming took off 6 bases at V and 0 bases at J, with 5 bases between the two ends. CDR3 length equals 12 residues. Germline V gene sequence: CDR1 MNHEY, CDR2 SVGAGI. CDR3 sequence (DNA): TGTGCCAGCAGCCGATACCAAGAGACCCAGTACTTC. Translating gives CASSRYQETQYF.

This rearrangement joins TRBV4-3 to TRBJ1-2, with D possibly being TRBD1 (6 bases). Germline assignment: CDR1 LGHNA and CDR2 YSLEER. The V and J ends lost 0 bases and 8 bases respectively, with 13 bases between them. CDR3 length: 14 amino acids. Here the CDR3 reads CASSQDGGGRGYTF. The CDR3 nucleotides are TGCGCCAGCAGCCAAGATGGAGGGGGGCGGGGCTACACCTTC.

The chain carries TRBV4-3 and TRBJ1-1; D remains unclear. Germline V gives CDR1 LGHNA, CDR2 YSLEER. CDR3 length: 16 amino acids. With 0 bases removed from V and 0 bases from J, the gap between germline ends came to 11 bases. The CDR3 loop is CASSQDQRGLNTEAFF. Written as DNA, the CDR3 is TGCGCCAGCAGCCAAGATCAGCGAGGGTTGAACACTGAAGCTTTCTTT.

This chain uses TRBV19 with TRBJ1-2, with a possible D match to TRBD1 (5 bases). Germline V gives CDR1 LNHDA, CDR2 SQIVND (reference sequence). This CDR3 has 13 amino acids. The V end was cut by 3 bases, the J end by 4 bases, with 9 bases between. CDR3: CASSIQGAYGYTF. CDR3 DNA: TGTGCCAGTAGTATTCAGGGAGCCTATGGCTACACCTTC.

The V and J genes are TRBV9 and TRBJ1-2; the D is unclear. This CDR3 is 16 amino acids long. Trimming removed 3 bases at V and 5 bases at J, with 20 bases between. Germline V gives CDR1 SGDLS, CDR2 YYNGEE. The CDR3 spells CASSGMGYVVDYGYTF. The CDR3 region has the DNA TGTGCCAGCAGCGGGATGGGGTACGTGGTCGATTATGGCTACACCTTC. Looking up the rest from reference TRBV9 and TRBJ1-2 gives the full variable domain: DSGVTQTPKHLITATGQRVTLRCSPRSGDLSVYWYQQSLDQGLQFLIQYYNGEERAKGNILERFSAQQFPDLHSELNLSSLELGDSALYFCASSGMGYVVDYGYTFGSGTRLTVV.

The V call is TRBV18, the J call TRBJ2-6; TRBD1 aligns across 7 bases. Trimming cost V 5 bases and J 1 base; bases outside gene matches: 5. CDR3 length equals 16 residues. Germline V gene sequence: CDR1 KGHSH, CDR2 LQKENI. The CDR3 here is CASSTGQYSGANVLTF. The CDR3 DNA is TGTGCCAGCTCAACGGGACAGTATTCTGGGGCCAACGTCCTGACTTTC.

This rearrangement joins TRBV6-2 or TRBV6-3 to TRBJ1-5; 7 bases agree with TRBD1. The J segment lost 10 bases and the V segment lost 5 bases, leaving 14 bases of the junction unmatched. In germline, CDR1 is MNHEY, CDR2 SVGEGT. The CDR3 loop spans 15 amino acids. The CDR3 DNA follows: TGTGCCAGCAGTAACCCGGACAGGAACCCCTTCCCCCAGCATTTT. The encoded protein is CASSNPDRNPFPQHF.

This clonotype appeared a single time. The chain recombines TRBV7-9 with TRBJ2-5; the D gene is possibly TRBD1 (6 bases). CDR1 is SEHNR and CDR2 is FQNEAQ in the germline V gene (reference sequence). Trimming pared 4 bases from V and 2 bases from J, leaving 20 bases between. This CDR3 has 17 residues. The CDR3 loop is CASSYLPDRDRQETQYF. In DNA, the CDR3 is TGTGCCAGCAGCTACCTGCCTGACAGAGACAGGCAAGAGACCCAGTACTTC.

V is TRBV11-2 and J is TRBJ1-6, with D possibly being TRBD1 (5 bases). V lost 3 bases and J 8 bases, leaving 11 bases between the germline ends. Per germline, CDR1 SGHAT and CDR2 FQNNGV. There are 14 residues in the CDR3. CDR3 in amino acids: CASSLWGKHSPLHF. In nucleotides, the CDR3 is TGTGCCAGCAGCTTGTGGGGGAAGCATTCACCCCTCCACTTT.

CDR3 protein: CASSPRGQGSYEQYF. The CDR3 coding sequence is TGCGCCAGCAGCCCCCGAGGGCAGGGCTCCTACGAGCAGTACTTC. The chain has TRBV4-1 and TRBJ2-7; either TRBD1 or TRBD2 may fit D (5 bases each). Between the trimmed V and J ends, which lost 4 bases and 0 bases, there was a span of 13 bases. The germline gives CDR1 MGHRA, CDR2 YSYEKL. The CDR3 contains 15 residues.

This clonotype was seen a single time. V is TRBV20-1 and J is TRBJ2-5, with D tentatively TRBD2 (6 bases). Trimming cost V 1 base and J 1 base, with 10 bases left between them. CDR3 size: 14 residues. From germline, CDR1 is DFQATT and CDR2 SNEGSKA (reference sequence). The chain's CDR3 is CSARGGEAQETQYF. The CDR3 DNA sequence: TGCAGTGCTAGAGGGGGGGAGGCCCAAGAGACCCAGTACTTC.

This chain connects TRBV4-3 to TRBJ1-1; a weak D match, TRBD1 (5 bases). Germline V lookup: CDR1 LGHNA, CDR2 YSLEER. Trimming removed 4 bases from V and 0 bases from J, with 12 bases in between. The CDR3 covers 15 residues. Here the CDR3 DNA reads TGCGCCAGCAGCCCAGGGCGGGGCCTGAACACTGAAGCTTTCTTT. It encodes CASSPGRGLNTEAFF.

V is TRBV12-3 or TRBV12-4 and J is TRBJ2-1, with D perhaps TRBD2 (5 bases). The CDR3 sequence is 15 residues long. Trimming shortened V by 5 bases and J by 1 base, and 12 bases separated the two germline ends. The CDR3 spells CASSPRTGSYNEQFF. The CDR3, as DNA: TGTGCCAGCAGTCCCCGGACTGGATCCTACAATGAGCAGTTCTTC.

The rearrangement joins TRBV5-4 to TRBJ2-1; 9 bases agree with TRBD1. The CDR3 sequence is 14 residues long. V lost 2 bases to trimming and J lost 6 bases; unmatched junction nucleotides: 3. The V gene's germline CDR1 is SGHNT and CDR2 YYREEE (reference sequence). Written as DNA, the CDR3 is TGTGCCAGCAGCTTACCGACAGGGGGCAATGAGCAGTTCTTC. It translates to CASSLPTGGNEQFF.

The CDR3, as DNA: TGTGCCACCAGCAGAGATTGGGGTCAGGGATTCACAGATACGCAGTATTTT. Protein: CATSRDWGQGFTDTQYF. The chain couples TRBV15 to TRBJ2-3; possibly TRBD1 for D (5 bases). This CDR3 has 17 residues. Trimming shortened V by 0 bases and J by 2 bases, and 15 bases separated the two germline ends. In germline, CDR1 is LNHNV, CDR2 YYDKDF (reference sequence).

J is TRBJ2-1 and V is TRBV5-1; D not resolved. The germline CDR1 and CDR2 sequences are SGHRS and YFSETQ. This CDR3 spans 13 amino acids. V was pared by 0 bases and J by 8 bases, with 9 bases between. CDR3: CASSLVSGHEQFF. CDR3 in DNA: TGCGCCAGCAGCTTGGTCTCAGGCCATGAGCAGTTCTTC.

This clonotype was counted between two and nine times. The chain has TRBV6-2 or TRBV6-3 and TRBJ1-2; D is unclear. The V and J ends lost 2 bases and 3 bases respectively, with 7 bases between them. The CDR3 consists of 13 residues. Germline CDR1 and CDR2: MNHEY and SVGEGT. In DNA, the CDR3 is TGTGCCAGCAGTTACACGGGTTACTATGGCTACACCTTC. This translates into CASSYTGYYGYTF.

The V gene is TRBV20-1, the J gene TRBJ1-5, with no clear D. V lost 1 base, J lost 1 base, and 8 bases lay in between. CDR3 length: 14 residues. Germline CDR1 is DFQATT and CDR2 is SNEGSKA (reference sequence). The DNA of the CDR3 is TGCAGTGCTAGAGTCGGCGGCAGCAATCAGCCCCAGCATTTT. Translating it yields CSARVGGSNQPQHF.

V and J are TRBV6-2 or TRBV6-3 and TRBJ1-5; weak D call: TRBD1 (6 bases). Looked up from germline, CDR1 is MNHEY and CDR2 is SVGEGT. Trimming removed 2 bases at V and 3 bases at J, with 23 bases between. This CDR3 is 19 amino acids long. CDR3 in DNA: TGTGCCAGCAGTTACGAGAGAGGGGGGCAGCCTTTCCTCAATCAGCCCCAGCATTTT. This encodes CASSYERGGQPFLNQPQHF.

The rearrangement joins TRBV7-8 to TRBJ2-1; the D is unclear. There are 14 residues in the CDR3. Germline values: CDR1 SGHVS, CDR2 FQNEAQ. Trimming removed 4 bases at V and 8 bases at J, with 15 bases between. CDR3 DNA sequence: TGTGCCAGCAGCTGGGGTCTTTACGGCGATGAGCAGTTCTTC. It is translated as CASSWGLYGDEQFF. Full variable domain (rest looked up from reference TRBV7-8 and TRBJ2-1): GAGVSQSPRYKVAKRGQDVALRCDPISGHVSLFWYQQALGQGPEFLTYFQNEAQLDKSGLPSDRFFAERPEGSVSTLKIQRTQQEDSAVYLCASSWGLYGDEQFFGPGTRLTVL.

V is TRBV9 and J is TRBJ2-7, with TRBD1 as a possible D gene (6 bases). This CDR3 is 15 amino acids long. Germline V lookup: CDR1 SGDLS, CDR2 YYNGEE. V lost 2 bases, J lost 6 bases, and 18 bases lay in between. In DNA, the CDR3 is TGTGCCAGCAGCGTGGGGGCATCGATCCTCTCCGAGCAGTACTTC. It codes for CASSVGASILSEQYF.

V and J are TRBV12-3 or TRBV12-4 and TRBJ2-3; TRBD1 aligns across 10 bases. Trimming cost V 6 bases and J 10 bases; bases outside gene matches: 13. The CDR3 sequence is 15 residues long. The CDR3 coding sequence is TGTGCCAGCAGCCCCGGGACAGGGGATGGATATTCGCAGTATTTT. Protein: CASSPGTGDGYSQYF.

The rearrangement uses TRBV30 and TRBJ1-1, with D unresolved. Germline CDR1 is GTSNPN and CDR2 is SVGIG (reference sequence). CDR3 length equals 12 residues. The V and J ends lost 2 bases and 1 base respectively, with 5 bases between them. The CDR3 region has the DNA TGTGCCTGGAGTAAGGGGAACACTGAAGCTTTCTTT. Protein product: CAWSKGNTEAFF.

This chain's CDR3 is CASSLVGTSGNEQYF. CDR3 in DNA: TGTGCCAGCAGCTTAGTGGGGACTAGCGGCAACGAGCAGTACTTC. The genes are TRBV7-9 and TRBJ2-7, with TRBD2 matching over 11 bases. The V segment lost 1 base and the J segment 5 bases; nucleotides outside the gene matches: 4. The CDR3 loop spans 15 amino acids. The germline V gene has CDR1 SEHNR and CDR2 FQNEAQ (reference sequence).

The rearrangement joins TRBV19 to TRBJ2-5; D perhaps matches TRBD1 (6 bases). CDR3 length: 13 amino acids. Germline loops: CDR1 LNHDA, CDR2 SQIVND (reference sequence). The V end was cut by 1 base, the J end by 9 bases, with 12 bases between. The CDR3 is CASSIAVTGSQYF. CDR3 in DNA: TGTGCCAGTAGTATAGCGGTGACAGGCTCCCAGTACTTC. Using reference TRBV19 and TRBJ2-5 for the parts outside the CDR3, the full variable domain is DGGITQSPKYLFRKEGQNVTLSCEQNLNHDAMYWYRQDPGQGLRLIYYSQIVNDFQKGDIAEGYSVSREKKESFPLTVTSAQKNPTAFYLCASSIAVTGSQYFGPGTRLLVL.

The chain carries TRBV6-5 and TRBJ1-2; D is undetermined. This CDR3 contains 13 residues. V lost 2 bases, J lost 7 bases, and 11 bases lay in between. Per the germline V gene, CDR1 is MNHEY and CDR2 is SVGAGI. The chain's CDR3 is CASSYGQVGGYTF. The CDR3 DNA reads TGTGCCAGCAGTTACGGGCAGGTCGGTGGCTACACCTTC.

The rearrangement joins TRBV19 to TRBJ2-7; D is unresolved. CDR1 and CDR2 (germline): LNHDA, SQIVND (reference sequence). V was pared by 6 bases and J by 5 bases, with 11 bases between. The CDR3 runs to 12 residues. Here the CDR3 reads CASRARSNEQYF. The DNA for the CDR3 is TGTGCCAGTAGGGCTCGCAGCAACGAGCAGTACTTC.